This T cell receptor beta chain was profiled in a study of early T cells in non-severe SARS-CoV-2 infection. As for the study in general: Sequencing of unsorted whole blood was done on bulk RNA, leaving chains unpaired. Study conclusions and caveats: The VDJdb matching leaned toward anti-spike CD8 responses and overlooked private and CD4 specificities.

The germline V gene has CDR1 DFQATT and CDR2 SNEGSKA (reference sequence). The V end lost 6 bases, the J end lost 0 bases, and 20 bases lay between the germline ends. The CDR3 is made up of 16 amino acids. Researchers attached unique molecular identifiers to individual cDNA molecules. Each CDR3 protein gets one entry after TCRdb re-called the 5' RACE reads with MiXCR. The sample lists tens of thousands of distinct CDR3 sequences; under 15% were seen once. Worth noting for this clonotype: Its antigen is unknown.

The sequence was obtained from an adult who was a healthcare worker with PCR-confirmed SARS-CoV-2 infection or an uninfected control (not recorded which). This rearrangement joins TRBV20-1 to TRBJ1-1, with unresolved D. Sample: whole blood. CDR3 loop: CSATGLPYTMNTEAFF. The CDR3 DNA reads as TGCAGTGCAACGGGCCTCCCATATACTATGAACACTGAAGCTTTCTTT.